The 5 T cell receptor beta chains in this list originate from one sample, sequenced in a study of T cell responses to AZD1222 COVID-19 vaccine. Using immunoSEQ multiplex PCR, the repertoire was profiled, and TCRdb retains in-frame clones only, with some absent. The repertoire holds over 100,000 clones, with about nine tenths as singletons. The specimen comprised peripheral blood, sampled 28 days after the second AZD1222 dose. Receptor source: an adult who received the AZD1222 COVID-19 vaccine.

The chain joins TRBV6-4 to TRBJ1-2; D remains unclear. CDR3 size: 15 residues. The V end lost 6 bases, the J end lost 4 bases, and 18 bases lay between the germline ends. Germline-derived CDR1 and CDR2 are MRHNA and SNTAGT. The CDR3 is CASRPGPVSGYGYTF. The CDR3 DNA is TGTGCCAGCAGACCGGGCCCCGTTTCGGGCTATGGCTACACCTTC.

The rearrangement links TRBV3-1 (or the pseudogene TRBV3-2) to TRBJ2-3; possibly TRBD2 for D (5 bases). V lost 6 bases and J 0 bases, leaving 16 bases between the germline ends. Germline V gene data show CDR1 as LGHDT and CDR2 as YNNKEL (reference sequence). CDR3 length: 16 residues. This CDR3 is CASRPYGKTSTDTQYF. CDR3 nucleotides: TGTGCCAGCAGGCCCTACGGGAAAACGAGCACAGATACGCAGTATTTT.

This sequence joins TRBV24-1 and TRBJ1-5, with 9 bases fitting TRBD1. CDR3 length equals 17 residues. Germline V CDR1 and CDR2: KGHDR, SFDVKD. J was trimmed by 6 bases and V by 2 bases; bases with no gene match: 10. The CDR3 region has the DNA TGTGCCACCAGTGATTCGGGACAGGGAAAGGGGGGTCAGCCCCAGCATTTT. Translating gives CATSDSGQGKGGQPQHF.

J is TRBJ1-4 and V is TRBV6-5; no definite D call. This CDR3 comprises 14 residues. V lost 6 bases to trimming and J lost 4 bases, with 12 bases between them. Germline V gene data show CDR1 as MNHEY and CDR2 as SVGAGI. CDR3 in DNA: TGTGCCAGCAGGCACACCCGGGGTAATGAAAAACTGTTTTTT. As protein: CASRHTRGNEKLFF.

The chain joins TRBV3-1 (or the pseudogene TRBV3-2) to TRBJ1-1; 10 positions agree with TRBD1. The CDR3 has 13 residues. Trimming at V came to 4 bases and at J to 12 bases, leaving 8 bases not matched to a gene. Germline CDR1 reads LGHDT; CDR2 reads YNNKEL (reference sequence). Written as DNA, the CDR3 is TGTGCCAGCAGCCTGCGAAGGGGACAGGGGACTTTCTTT. This encodes CASSLRRGQGTFF.